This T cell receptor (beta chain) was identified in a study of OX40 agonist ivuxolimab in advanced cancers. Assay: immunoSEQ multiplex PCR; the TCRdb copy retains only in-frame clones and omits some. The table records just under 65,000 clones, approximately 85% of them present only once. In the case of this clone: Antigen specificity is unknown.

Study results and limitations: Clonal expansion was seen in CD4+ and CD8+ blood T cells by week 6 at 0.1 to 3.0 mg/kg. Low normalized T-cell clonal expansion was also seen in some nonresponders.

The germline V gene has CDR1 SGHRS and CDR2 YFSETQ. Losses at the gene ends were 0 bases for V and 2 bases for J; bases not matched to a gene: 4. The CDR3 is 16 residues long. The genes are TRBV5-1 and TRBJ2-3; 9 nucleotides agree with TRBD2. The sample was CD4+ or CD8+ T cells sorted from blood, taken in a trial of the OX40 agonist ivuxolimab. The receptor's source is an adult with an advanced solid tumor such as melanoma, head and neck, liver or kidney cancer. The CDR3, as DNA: TGCGCCAGCAGCTTGGGAGCGGGGGGACTCACAGATACGCAGTATTTT. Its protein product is CASSLGAGGLTDTQYF.